This T cell receptor (beta chain) was captured by sequencing in a study of T cell responses to AZD1222 COVID-19 vaccine (dated by TCRdb to the early 2020s). Regarding the complete study: AZD1222 recipients with second doses at about 4 weeks or about 12 weeks were pooled, because spike-specific TCR depth and breadth did not differ between schedules. TCR sequencing was performed for roughly 250 trial participants, of whom around 200 were given two doses of AZD1222 and some 25 were given two doses of MenACWY control vaccine. Trial participants were enrolled by age into 18-55, 56-69 and 70-plus year subgroups, with around 150, 28 and 57 TCR-sequenced participants respectively. Study-wide conclusions, independent of this receptor: The whole spike protein was spanned by vaccine-associated CD4 TCRs, and dominant responses were seen in regions 160-218 and 743-854. Epitopes outside the regions mutated in the B.1.351 and B.1.1.7 variants were reportedly recognized by nearly half of the unique spike-specific TCRs. No day 14 peak-response samples were available, so repertoires were characterized only after the peak T cell response. Participants were mostly white British and included more females than males, and it was suggested by the authors that clonal diversity may have been underestimated. After two AZD1222 doses, spike-specific TCR breadth and depth were significantly higher than at day 0 and than in MenACWY recipients. The 56-69-year group was small, and its depth increase did not reach significance, likely because of low power. Conclusions about previously exposed vaccinees are limited, since just six AZD1222 recipients were seropositive for SARS-CoV-2 at baseline.

The CDR3 regions of human TCRbeta chains were analyzed by immunosequencing. The study's own analysis went as follows. TCRs in the repertoires were matched against a reference library of SARS-CoV-2-specific TCRs that had been generated with the MIRA antigen-specificity platform. Breadth meant the fraction of unique TCRs that were SARS-CoV-2-associated, whereas depth meant the fraction of total T cells that were SARS-CoV-2-associated. Using the MIRA data, each spike-specific TCR was mapped to the spike region that the TCR reacts to and placed in a CD4 or CD8 class. Log10-transformed breadth and depth values were compared by one-way ANOVA with Sidak's multiple comparisons tests. The clones in this table, taken by TCRdb from immuneACCESS, are in-frame only. Not every clone is retained; where verified, under half of the shortfall comes from an unresolved V gene, and the cause of the rest is unknown. Clonal size and the V and J genes are those of that table, whereas D and trimming came from the DNA. The sample has about 82,000 clones on record, roughly 90% of them singletons. 5.2% of the sample goes to the ten largest clones.

As regards this clone: What this receptor recognizes is not known. Base qualities are not at hand, and no much larger clone is one base apart.

The sample's time point label, decoded: baseline before first vaccination. The vaccinee samples were drawn from two UK trials, COV001 and COV002, one of which was a single-blind randomized controlled phase 2/3 trial testing AZD1222 (ChAdOx1 nCoV-19) in healthy adults. Trial participant PBMC samples were collected at day 0 and day 28 after the second dose for TCRbeta chain sequencing. V gives up 5 bases and J gives up 2 bases, and the segment between their germline ends measures 13 bases. The CDR3 runs 15 residues from the cysteine to the phenylalanine. Of the read, only the CDR3 DNA is kept; its 45 bases are in frame from base 1. Taken from the germline V gene (reference sequence), the CDR1 and CDR2 loops are SEHNR and FQNEAQ.

The source was peripheral blood, collected on day 0 of AZD1222 vaccination. The clonotype was recovered from an adult in good health. The rearranged chain carries TRBV7-9 and TRBJ2-1; the D region is possibly TRBD1 or TRBD2, each matching across 5 bases. The CDR3 sequence is CASSPPGPAYNEQFF. The sequence in DNA is TGTGCCAGCAGCCCCCCGGGACCCGCCTACAATGAGCAGTTCTTC.